This T cell receptor beta chain was identified in a study of identical twins (dated by TCRdb to between 2015 and 2016). At the level of the whole study: TCR alpha and beta repertoires from monozygotic twins, unrelated adults of various ages and cord blood were deep-sequenced to test whether fetal clonotypes persist. To rule out contamination, replicate twin experiments were performed at different times with different library preparation protocols. The investigation overall reported the following: Compared with coincidental sharing between unrelated individuals, out-of-frame TCR alpha sequences shared between twins had an excess of sequences with low generation probability. Invariant T cells such as MAIT and iNKT could partly confound zero-insertion analyses, though diverse VJ usage argued against this for most clonotypes. Recombination models systematically underestimated out-of-frame TCR alpha sharing in monozygotic twins but agreed with sharing between unrelated individuals. Fewer insertions were carried by abundant cord blood beta clonotypes; a weaker similar trend was observed in young adult naive repertoires, while no such trend was observed in memory repertoires. A weaker excess of twin sharing was found in beta out-of-frame sequences because the signal-to-noise ratio was lowered by fewer shared sequences. Because the same donors could not be followed over many years, the conclusions depended on cross-sectional statistical analysis.

Library creation used 5' RACE. The reads were generated on an Illumina HiSeq 2000. A universal primer binding site was added through template switching, and the final cDNA carried a unique molecular identifier so that TCR cDNA molecules could be counted accurately. Specific primers in the conserved constant-segment region were used to synthesize first-strand cDNA for the TCR alpha and beta chains. To control for contamination, every cDNA library carried two barcodes: a SMART-Mk sample barcode plus Illumina barcodes. TruSeq adapter sequences along with Illumina sample barcodes were introduced in two successive PCR steps. Sequencing of the TCR alpha and beta cDNA libraries was done on the Illumina HiSeq platform using custom primers. The original methods were these. Unique molecular identifiers were extracted from raw reads with MiGEC, and CDR3 positions were determined with MiXCR. Recombination models were inferred per individual with the repgenHMM and IGoR tools using an EM algorithm. Shared clonotypes were analyzed with the tcR package in R, and sharing was normalized by the product of cloneset sizes. Out-of-frame nonproductive sequences were analyzed to study raw recombination free of thymic and clonal selection effects. The raw public reads went through TCRdb reprocessing: fastp at Q25, MiXCR clone calling, in-frame beta chains kept. CDR3 protein sequences are deduplicated, and each keeps its most common genes and DNA. TCRdb, not the original authors, processed these V and J calls. The sample table contains about 500,000 distinct CDR3 sequences; only one count was recorded for around 15% of them. Of the sample, about 0.94% is held by the ten largest clones.

Every donor was a healthy Caucasian. Three pairs of female monozygotic twins, all aged roughly 18 to 29 years, were included in the twin cohort. Positive isolation kits from Invitrogen were used to isolate CD4+ and CD8+ T cell populations. About this clonotype: It lacks a known antigen. This sequence may be a read error, since a much larger clone differs from it by one base.

The CDR3 starts with the cysteine, ends with the phenylalanine, and has 18 residues. Just CDR3 DNA is preserved here, 54 bases in frame from base 1. The germline V gene provides CDR1 ENHRY and CDR2 SYGVKD. Trimming takes 5 bases off V and 6 bases off J; junction bases not matched to a gene: 13. The same data also contributed to another study, on yellow fever vaccine responses in identical twins. The second study's authors report: According to the authors, in identical twins the way T cells responded to vaccination appeared partly convergent and partly personalized. The study precisely tracked vaccine-responding T cell clones in identical twins.

Sequenced sample: CD4+ T cells sorted from blood. In this chain, TRBV10-3 is recombined with TRBJ2-2; 12 middle bases align to TRBD2. This sequence was found in a woman aged 18-29 years in good health. The DNA is TGTGCCATCAGTTTCCCTGGACTAGCGGGGCCGGCCGCCGGGGAGCTGTTTTTT. It specifies CAISFPGLAGPAAGELFF.